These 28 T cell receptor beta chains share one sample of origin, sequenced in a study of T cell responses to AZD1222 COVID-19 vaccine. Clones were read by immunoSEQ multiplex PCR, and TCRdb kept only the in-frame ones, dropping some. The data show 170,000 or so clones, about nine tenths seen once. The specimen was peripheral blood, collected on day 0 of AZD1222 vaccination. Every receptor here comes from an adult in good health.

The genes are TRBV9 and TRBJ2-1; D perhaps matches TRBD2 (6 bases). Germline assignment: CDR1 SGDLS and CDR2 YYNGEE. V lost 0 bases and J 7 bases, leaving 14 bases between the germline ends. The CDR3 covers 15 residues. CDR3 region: CASSVGLALGNEQFF. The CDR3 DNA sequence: TGTGCCAGCAGCGTAGGGCTAGCGTTAGGGAATGAGCAGTTCTTC.

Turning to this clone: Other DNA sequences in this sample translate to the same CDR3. CDR3 sequence: CASSPGRDQPQHF. The CDR3 region has the DNA TGTGCCAGCTCACCAGGGAGGGACCAGCCCCAGCATTTT. J is TRBJ1-5 and V is TRBV18; perhaps TRBD1 as D (5 bases). The CDR3 contains 13 residues. Germline V CDR1 and CDR2: KGHSH, LQKENI. V shed 2 bases and J shed 7 bases, with 9 bases lying between them. Complete variable domain (other parts from reference TRBV18 and TRBJ1-5): NAGVMQNPRHLVRRRGQEARLRCSPMKGHSHVYWYRQLPEEGLKFMVYLQKENIIDESGMPKERFSAEFPKEGPSILRIQQVVRGDSAAYFCASSPGRDQPQHFGDGTRLSIL.

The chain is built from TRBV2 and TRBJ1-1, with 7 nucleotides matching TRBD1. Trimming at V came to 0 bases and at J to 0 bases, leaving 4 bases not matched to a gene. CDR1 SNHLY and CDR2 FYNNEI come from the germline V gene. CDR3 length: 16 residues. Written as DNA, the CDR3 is TGTGCCAGCAGTGAAGCCCCGACAGGGCTGAACACTGAAGCTTTCTTT. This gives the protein CASSEAPTGLNTEAFF.

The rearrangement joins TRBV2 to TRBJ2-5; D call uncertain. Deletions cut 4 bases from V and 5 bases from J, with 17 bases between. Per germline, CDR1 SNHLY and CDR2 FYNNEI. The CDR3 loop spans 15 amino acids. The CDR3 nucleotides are TGTGCCAGCAGTGTGGGTACATCCCGGGTGGAGACCCAGTACTTC. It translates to CASSVGTSRVETQYF. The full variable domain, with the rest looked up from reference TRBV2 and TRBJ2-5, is EPEVTQTPSHQVTQMGQEVILRCVPISNHLYFYWYRQILGQKVEFLVSFYNNEISEKSEIFDDQFSVERPDGSNFTLKIRSTKLEDSAMYFCASSVGTSRVETQYFGPGTRLLVL.

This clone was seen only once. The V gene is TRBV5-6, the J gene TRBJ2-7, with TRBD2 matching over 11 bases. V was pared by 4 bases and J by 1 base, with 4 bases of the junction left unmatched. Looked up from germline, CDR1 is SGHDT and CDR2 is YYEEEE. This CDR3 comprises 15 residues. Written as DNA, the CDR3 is TGTGCCAGCAGCCCGGGACTAGCGGTGTCCTACGAGCAGTACTTC. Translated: CASSPGLAVSYEQYF. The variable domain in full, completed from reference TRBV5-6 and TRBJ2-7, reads DAGVTQSPTHLIKTRGQQVTLRCSPKSGHDTVSWYQQALGQGPQFIFQYYEEEERQRGNFPDRFSGHQFPNYSSELNVNALLLGDSALYLCASSPGLAVSYEQYFGPGTRLTVT.

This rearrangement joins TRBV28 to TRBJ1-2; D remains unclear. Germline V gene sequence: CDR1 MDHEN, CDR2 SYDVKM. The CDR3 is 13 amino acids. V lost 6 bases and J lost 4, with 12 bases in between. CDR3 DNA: TGTGCCAGCAGCTTCACCAACCTCTATGGCTACACCTTC. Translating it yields CASSFTNLYGYTF.

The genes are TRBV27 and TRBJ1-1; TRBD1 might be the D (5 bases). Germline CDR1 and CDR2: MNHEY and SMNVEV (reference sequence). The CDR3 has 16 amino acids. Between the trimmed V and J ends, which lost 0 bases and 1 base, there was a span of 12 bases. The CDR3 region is CASSLSTGPRNTEAFF. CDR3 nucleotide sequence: TGTGCCAGCAGTTTATCCACAGGCCCTAGGAACACTGAAGCTTTCTTT.

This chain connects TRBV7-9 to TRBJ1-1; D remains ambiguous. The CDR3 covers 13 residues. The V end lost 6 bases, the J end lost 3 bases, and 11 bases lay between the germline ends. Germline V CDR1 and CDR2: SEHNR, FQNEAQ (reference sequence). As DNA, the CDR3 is TGTGCCAGCAGGCCGGACCGCTACACTGAAGCTTTCTTT. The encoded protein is CASRPDRYTEAFF.

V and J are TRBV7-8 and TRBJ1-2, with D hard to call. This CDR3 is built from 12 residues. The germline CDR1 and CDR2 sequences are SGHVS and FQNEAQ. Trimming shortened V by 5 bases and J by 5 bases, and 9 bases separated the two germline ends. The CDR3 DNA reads TGTGCCAGCAGCCCATACGGGTATGGCTACACCTTC. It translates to CASSPYGYGYTF. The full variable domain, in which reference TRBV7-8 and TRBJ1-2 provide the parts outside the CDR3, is GAGVSQSPRYKVAKRGQDVALRCDPISGHVSLFWYQQALGQGPEFLTYFQNEAQLDKSGLPSDRFFAERPEGSVSTLKIQRTQQEDSAVYLCASSPYGYGYTFGSGTRLTVV.

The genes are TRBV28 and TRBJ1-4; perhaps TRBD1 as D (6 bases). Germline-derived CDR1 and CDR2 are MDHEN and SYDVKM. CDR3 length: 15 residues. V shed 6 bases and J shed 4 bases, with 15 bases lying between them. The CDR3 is CASSPLGGYNEKLFF. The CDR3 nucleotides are TGTGCCAGCAGCCCCCTGGGGGGCTATAATGAAAAACTGTTTTTT.

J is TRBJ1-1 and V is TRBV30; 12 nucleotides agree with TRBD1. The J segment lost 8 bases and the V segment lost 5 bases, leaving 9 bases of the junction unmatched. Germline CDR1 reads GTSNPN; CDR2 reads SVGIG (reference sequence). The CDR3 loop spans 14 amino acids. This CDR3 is CAWYPGQGAREAFF. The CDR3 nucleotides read TGTGCCTGGTACCCGGGACAGGGGGCGCGGGAAGCTTTCTTT.

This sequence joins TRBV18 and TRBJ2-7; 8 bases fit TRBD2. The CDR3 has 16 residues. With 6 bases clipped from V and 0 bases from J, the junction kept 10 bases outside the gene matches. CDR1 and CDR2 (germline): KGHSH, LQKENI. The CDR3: CASSAGGGGPSYEQYF. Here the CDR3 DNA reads TGTGCCAGCTCTGCGGGGGGAGGGGGTCCCTCCTACGAGCAGTACTTC.

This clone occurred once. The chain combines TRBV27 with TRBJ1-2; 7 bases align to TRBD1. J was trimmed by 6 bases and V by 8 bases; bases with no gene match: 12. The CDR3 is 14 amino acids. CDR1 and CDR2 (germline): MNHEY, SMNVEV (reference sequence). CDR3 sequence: CASRSGGTVNGYTF. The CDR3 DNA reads TGTGCCAGCCGCTCCGGGGGGACAGTTAATGGCTACACCTTC.

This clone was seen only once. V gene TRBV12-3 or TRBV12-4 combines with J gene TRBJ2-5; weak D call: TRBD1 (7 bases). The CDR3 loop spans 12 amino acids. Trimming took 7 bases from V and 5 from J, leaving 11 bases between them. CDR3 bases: TGTGCCAGCACCCCAGGGGGGGAGACCCAGTACTTC. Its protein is CASTPGGETQYF.

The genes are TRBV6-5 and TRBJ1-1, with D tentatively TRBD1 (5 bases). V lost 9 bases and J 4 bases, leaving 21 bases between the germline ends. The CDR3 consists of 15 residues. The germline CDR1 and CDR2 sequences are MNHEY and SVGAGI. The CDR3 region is CASISSGLGSTEAFF. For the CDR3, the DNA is TGTGCCAGTATCTCGTCGGGGCTTGGAAGCACTGAAGCTTTCTTT.

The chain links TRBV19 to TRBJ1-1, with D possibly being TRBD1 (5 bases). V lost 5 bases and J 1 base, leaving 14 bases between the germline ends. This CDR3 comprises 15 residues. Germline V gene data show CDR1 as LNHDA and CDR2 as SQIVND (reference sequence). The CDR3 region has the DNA TGTGCCAGTAGTCAGGGTCCTTTATCGAACACTGAAGCTTTCTTT. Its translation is CASSQGPLSNTEAFF.

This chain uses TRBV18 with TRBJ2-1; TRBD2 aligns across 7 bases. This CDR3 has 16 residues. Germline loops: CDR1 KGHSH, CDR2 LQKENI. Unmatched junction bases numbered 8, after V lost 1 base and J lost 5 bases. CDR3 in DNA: TGTGCCAGCTCACCACTCGACTTACTAGCGAACAATGAGCAGTTCTTC. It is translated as CASSPLDLLANNEQFF.

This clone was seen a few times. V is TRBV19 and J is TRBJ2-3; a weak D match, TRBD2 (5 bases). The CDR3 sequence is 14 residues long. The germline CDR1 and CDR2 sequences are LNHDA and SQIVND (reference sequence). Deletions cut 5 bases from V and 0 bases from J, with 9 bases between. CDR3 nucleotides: TGTGCCAGTAGTCCCCGGACTAGCACAGATACGCAGTATTTT. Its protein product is CASSPRTSTDTQYF. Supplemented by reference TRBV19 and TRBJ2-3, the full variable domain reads DGGITQSPKYLFRKEGQNVTLSCEQNLNHDAMYWYRQDPGQGLRLIYYSQIVNDFQKGDIAEGYSVSREKKESFPLTVTSAQKNPTAFYLCASSPRTSTDTQYFGPGTRLTVL.

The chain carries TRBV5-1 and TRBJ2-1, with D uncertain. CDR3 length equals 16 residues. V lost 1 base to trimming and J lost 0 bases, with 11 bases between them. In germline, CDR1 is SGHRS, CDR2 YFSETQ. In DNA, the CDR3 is TGCGCCAGCAGCTTGAAGGGCGGCTCCTCCTACAATGAGCAGTTCTTC. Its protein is CASSLKGGSSYNEQFF.

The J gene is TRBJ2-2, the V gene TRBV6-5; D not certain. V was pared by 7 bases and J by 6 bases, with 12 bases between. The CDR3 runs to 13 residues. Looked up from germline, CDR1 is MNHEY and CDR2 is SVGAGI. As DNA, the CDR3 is TGTGCCAGCATACAGTTCTCATCCGGGGAGCTGTTTTTT. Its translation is CASIQFSSGELFF.

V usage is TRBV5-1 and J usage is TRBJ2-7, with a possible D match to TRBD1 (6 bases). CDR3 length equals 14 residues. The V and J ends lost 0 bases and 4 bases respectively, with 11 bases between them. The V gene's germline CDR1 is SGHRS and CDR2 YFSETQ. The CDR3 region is CASSLGTVRYEQYF. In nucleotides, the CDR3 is TGCGCCAGCAGCTTGGGGACAGTCCGTTACGAGCAGTACTTC.

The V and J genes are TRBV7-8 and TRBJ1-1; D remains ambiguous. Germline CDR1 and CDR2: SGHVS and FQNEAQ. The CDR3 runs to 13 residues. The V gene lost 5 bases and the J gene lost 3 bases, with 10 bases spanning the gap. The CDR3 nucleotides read TGTGCCAGCAGCCGCTCTGGGGACACTGAAGCTTTCTTT. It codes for CASSRSGDTEAFF. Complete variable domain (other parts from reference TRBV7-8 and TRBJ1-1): GAGVSQSPRYKVAKRGQDVALRCDPISGHVSLFWYQQALGQGPEFLTYFQNEAQLDKSGLPSDRFFAERPEGSVSTLKIQRTQQEDSAVYLCASSRSGDTEAFFGQGTRLTVV.

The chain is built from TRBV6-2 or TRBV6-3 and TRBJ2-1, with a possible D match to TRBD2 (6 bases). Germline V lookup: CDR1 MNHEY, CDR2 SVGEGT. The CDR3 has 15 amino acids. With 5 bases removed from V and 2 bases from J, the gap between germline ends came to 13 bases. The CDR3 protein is CASSRSSEAYNEQFF. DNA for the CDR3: TGTGCCAGCAGTCGCTCTAGCGAGGCCTACAATGAGCAGTTCTTC.

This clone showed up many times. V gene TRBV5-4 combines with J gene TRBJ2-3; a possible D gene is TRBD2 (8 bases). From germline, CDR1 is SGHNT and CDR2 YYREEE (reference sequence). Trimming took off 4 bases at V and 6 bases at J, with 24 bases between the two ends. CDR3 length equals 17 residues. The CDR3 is CASSPQQGRGDPDTQYF. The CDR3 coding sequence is TGTGCCAGCAGCCCCCAACAGGGGCGGGGGGATCCGGATACGCAGTATTTT. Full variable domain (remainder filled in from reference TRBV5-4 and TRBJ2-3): ETGVTQSPTHLIKTRGQQVTLRCSSQSGHNTVSWYQQALGQGPQFIFQYYREEENGRGNFPPRFSGLQFPNYSSELNVNALELDDSALYLCASSPQQGRGDPDTQYFGPGTRLTVL.

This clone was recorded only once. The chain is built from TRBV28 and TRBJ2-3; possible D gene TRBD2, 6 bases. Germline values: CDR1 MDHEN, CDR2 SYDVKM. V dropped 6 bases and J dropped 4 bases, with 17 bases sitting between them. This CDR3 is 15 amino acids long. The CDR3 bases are TGTGCCAGCAGCACGGGACTCCCGCCGGCAGATACGCAGTATTTT. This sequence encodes CASSTGLPPADTQYF.

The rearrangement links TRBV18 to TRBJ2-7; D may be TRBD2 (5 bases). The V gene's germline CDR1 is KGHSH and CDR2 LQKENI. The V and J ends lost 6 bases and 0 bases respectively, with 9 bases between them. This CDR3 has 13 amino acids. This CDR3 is CASSEGLSYEQYF. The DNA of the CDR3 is TGTGCCAGCTCCGAAGGACTCTCCTACGAGCAGTACTTC.

CDR3 sequence reads: CASSLGVIQGGNSYEQYF. DNA of the CDR3: TGTGCCAGCAGCTTAGGGGTTATACAGGGCGGAAATTCCTACGAGCAGTACTTC. This chain connects TRBV11-2 to TRBJ2-7; D is possibly TRBD1 (6 bases). The CDR3 has 18 amino acids. Trimming stripped 1 base from V and 1 base from J, with 20 bases between. Germline values: CDR1 SGHAT, CDR2 FQNNGV. Complete variable domain (other parts from reference TRBV11-2 and TRBJ2-7): EAGVAQSPRYKIIEKRQSVAFWCNPISGHATLYWYQQILGQGPKLLIQFQNNGVVDDSQLPKDRFSAERLKGVDSTLKIQPAKLEDSAVYLCASSLGVIQGGNSYEQYFGPGTRLTVT.

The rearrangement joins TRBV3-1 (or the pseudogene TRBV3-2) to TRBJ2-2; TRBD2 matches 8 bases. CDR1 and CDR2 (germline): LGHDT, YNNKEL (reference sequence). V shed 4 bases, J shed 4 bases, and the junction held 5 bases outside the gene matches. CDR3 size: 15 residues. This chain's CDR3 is CASSRQRGITGELFF. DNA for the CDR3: TGTGCCAGCAGCCGACAGCGGGGGATCACCGGGGAGCTGTTTTTT.